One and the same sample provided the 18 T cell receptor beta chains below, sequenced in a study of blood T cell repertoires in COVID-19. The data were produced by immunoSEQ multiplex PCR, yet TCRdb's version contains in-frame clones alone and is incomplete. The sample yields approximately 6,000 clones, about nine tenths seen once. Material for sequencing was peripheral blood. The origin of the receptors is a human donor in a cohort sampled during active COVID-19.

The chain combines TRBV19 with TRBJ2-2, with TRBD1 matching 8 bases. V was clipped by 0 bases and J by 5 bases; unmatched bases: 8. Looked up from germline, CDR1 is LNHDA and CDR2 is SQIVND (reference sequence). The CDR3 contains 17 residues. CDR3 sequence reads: CASSIDRDRGRTGELFF. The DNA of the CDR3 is TGTGCCAGTAGTATAGATAGAGACAGGGGACGGACCGGGGAGCTGTTTTTT.

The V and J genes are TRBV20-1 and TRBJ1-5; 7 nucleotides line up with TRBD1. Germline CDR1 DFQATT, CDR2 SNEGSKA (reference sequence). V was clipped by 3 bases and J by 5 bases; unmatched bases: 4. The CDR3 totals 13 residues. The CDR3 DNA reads TGCAGTGCTAGTAACCAGGGGGATCAGCCCCAGCATTTT. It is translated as CSASNQGDQPQHF.

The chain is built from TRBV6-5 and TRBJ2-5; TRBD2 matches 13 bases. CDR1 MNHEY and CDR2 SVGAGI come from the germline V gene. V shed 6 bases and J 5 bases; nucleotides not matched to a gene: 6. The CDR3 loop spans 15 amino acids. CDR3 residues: CASSATSGGAETQYF. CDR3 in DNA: TGTGCCAGCAGCGCCACTAGCGGGGGGGCCGAGACCCAGTACTTC.

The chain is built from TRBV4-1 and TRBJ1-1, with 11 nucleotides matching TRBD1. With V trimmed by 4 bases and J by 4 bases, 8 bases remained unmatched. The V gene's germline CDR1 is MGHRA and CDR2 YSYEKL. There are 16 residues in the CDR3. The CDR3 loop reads CASSPSGTGGGTEAFF. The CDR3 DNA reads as TGCGCCAGCAGCCCTTCCGGGACAGGGGGAGGCACTGAAGCTTTCTTT.

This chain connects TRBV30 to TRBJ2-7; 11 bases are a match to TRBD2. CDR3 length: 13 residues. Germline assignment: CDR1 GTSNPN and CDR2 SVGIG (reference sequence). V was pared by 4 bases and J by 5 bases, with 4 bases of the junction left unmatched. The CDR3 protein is CAWNSGGAHEQYF. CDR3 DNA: TGTGCCTGGAATAGCGGGGGGGCCCACGAGCAGTACTTC.

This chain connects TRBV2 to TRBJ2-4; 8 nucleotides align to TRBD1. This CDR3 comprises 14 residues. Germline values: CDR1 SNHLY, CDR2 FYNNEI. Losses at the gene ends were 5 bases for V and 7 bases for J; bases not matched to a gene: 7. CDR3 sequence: CASSPDRAKNIQYF. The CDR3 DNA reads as TGTGCCAGCAGTCCGGACAGGGCGAAGAACATTCAGTACTTC.

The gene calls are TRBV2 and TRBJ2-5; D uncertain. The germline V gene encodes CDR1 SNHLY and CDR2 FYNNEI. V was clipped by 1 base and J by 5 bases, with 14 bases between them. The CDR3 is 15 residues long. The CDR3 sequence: CASSEGAHVQETQYF. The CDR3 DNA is TGTGCCAGCAGTGAAGGGGCTCATGTGCAGGAGACCCAGTACTTC.

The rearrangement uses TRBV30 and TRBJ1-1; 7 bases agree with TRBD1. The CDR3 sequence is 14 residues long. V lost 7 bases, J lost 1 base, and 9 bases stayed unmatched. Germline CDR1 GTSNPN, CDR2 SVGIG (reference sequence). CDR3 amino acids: CASDMTGTNTEAFF. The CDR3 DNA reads TGTGCCTCAGACATGACAGGGACGAACACTGAAGCTTTCTTT.

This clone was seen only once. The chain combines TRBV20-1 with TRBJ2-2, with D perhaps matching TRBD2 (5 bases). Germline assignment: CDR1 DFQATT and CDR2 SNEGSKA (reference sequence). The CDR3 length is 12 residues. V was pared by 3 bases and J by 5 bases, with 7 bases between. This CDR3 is CSASRRTGELFF. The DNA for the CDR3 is TGCAGTGCTAGTAGGAGGACCGGGGAGCTGTTTTTT.

In DNA, the CDR3 is TGTGCCACCAGCAGAGGACAGGGCGGGGAAGCAGATACGCAGTATTTT. Encoded protein: CATSRGQGGEADTQYF. The V and J genes are TRBV15 and TRBJ2-3, with a weak D call TRBD1 (7 bases). The CDR3 spans 16 residues. Per the germline V gene, CDR1 is LNHNV and CDR2 is YYDKDF (reference sequence). V lost 1 base to trimming and J lost 4 bases, with 15 bases between them.

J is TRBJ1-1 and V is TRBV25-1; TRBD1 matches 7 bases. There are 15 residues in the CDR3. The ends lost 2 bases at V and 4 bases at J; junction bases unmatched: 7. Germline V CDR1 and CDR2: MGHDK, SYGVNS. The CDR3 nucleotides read TGTGCCAGCAGTGAACCTAGGACAGGCCGCACTGAAGCTTTCTTT. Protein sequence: CASSEPRTGRTEAFF.

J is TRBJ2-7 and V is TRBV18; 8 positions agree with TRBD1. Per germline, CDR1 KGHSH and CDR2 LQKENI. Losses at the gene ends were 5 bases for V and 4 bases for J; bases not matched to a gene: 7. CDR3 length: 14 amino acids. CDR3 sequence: CASSSTGDLYEQYF. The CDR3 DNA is TGTGCCAGCTCATCGACAGGGGATTTATACGAGCAGTACTTC.

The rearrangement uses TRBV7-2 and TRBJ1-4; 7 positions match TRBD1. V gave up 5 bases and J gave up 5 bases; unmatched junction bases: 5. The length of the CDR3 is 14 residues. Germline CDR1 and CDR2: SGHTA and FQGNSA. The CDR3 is CASSTGQLNEKLFF. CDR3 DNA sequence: TGTGCCAGCAGCACGGGACAGCTAAATGAAAAACTGTTTTTT. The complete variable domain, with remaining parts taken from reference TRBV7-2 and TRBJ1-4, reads GAGVSQSPSNKVTEKGKDVELRCDPISGHTALYWYRQSLGQGLEFLIYFQGNSAPDKSGLPSDRFSAERTGGSVSTLTIQRTQQEDSAVYLCASSTGQLNEKLFFGSGTQLSVL.

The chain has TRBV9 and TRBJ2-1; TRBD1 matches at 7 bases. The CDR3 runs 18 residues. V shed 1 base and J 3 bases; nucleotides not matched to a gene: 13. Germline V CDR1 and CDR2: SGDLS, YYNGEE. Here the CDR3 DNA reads TGTGCCAGCAGCGTAATTTATCGAGGGGGCGACCTCTACAATGAGCAGTTCTTC. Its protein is CASSVIYRGGDLYNEQFF.

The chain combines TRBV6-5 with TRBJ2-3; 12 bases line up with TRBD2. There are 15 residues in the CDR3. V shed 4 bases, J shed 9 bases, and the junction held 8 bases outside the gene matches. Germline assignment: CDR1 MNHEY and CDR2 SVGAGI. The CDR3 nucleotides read TGTGCCAGCAGTTCTAGCGGGGGGGCAGGACGAACGCAGTATTTT. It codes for CASSSSGGAGRTQYF.

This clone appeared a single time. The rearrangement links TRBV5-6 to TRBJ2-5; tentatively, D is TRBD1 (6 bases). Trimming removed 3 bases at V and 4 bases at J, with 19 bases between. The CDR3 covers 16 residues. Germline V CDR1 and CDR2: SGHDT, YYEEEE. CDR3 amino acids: CASSSYLWTASETQYF. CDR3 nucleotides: TGTGCCAGCAGCTCATACCTCTGGACAGCCTCAGAGACCCAGTACTTC.

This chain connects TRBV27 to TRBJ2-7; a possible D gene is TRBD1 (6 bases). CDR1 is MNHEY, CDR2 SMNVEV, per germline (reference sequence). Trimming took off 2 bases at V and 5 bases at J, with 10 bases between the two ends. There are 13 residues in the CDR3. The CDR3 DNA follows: TGTGCCAGCAGTTTAGGCAGGGGCCACGAGCAGTACTTC. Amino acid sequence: CASSLGRGHEQYF.

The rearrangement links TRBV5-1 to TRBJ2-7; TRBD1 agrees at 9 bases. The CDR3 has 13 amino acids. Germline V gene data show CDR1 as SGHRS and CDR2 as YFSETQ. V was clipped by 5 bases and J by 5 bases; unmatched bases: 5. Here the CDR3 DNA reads TGCGCCAGCAGTTACGGACAGGGGAACGAGCAGTACTTC. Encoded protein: CASSYGQGNEQYF.